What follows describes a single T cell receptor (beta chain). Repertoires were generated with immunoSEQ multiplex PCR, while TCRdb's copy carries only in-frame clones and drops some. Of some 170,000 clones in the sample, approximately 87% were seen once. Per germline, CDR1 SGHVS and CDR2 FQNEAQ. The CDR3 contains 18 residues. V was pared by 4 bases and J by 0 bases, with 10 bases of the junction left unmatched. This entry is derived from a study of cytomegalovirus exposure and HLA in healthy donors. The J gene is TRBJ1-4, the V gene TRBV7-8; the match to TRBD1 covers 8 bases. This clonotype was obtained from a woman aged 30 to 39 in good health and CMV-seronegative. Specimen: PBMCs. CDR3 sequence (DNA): TGTGCCAGCAGCTATTCACCGGGACAGGTTGCAACTAATGAAAAACTGTTTTTT. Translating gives CASSYSPGQVATNEKLFF. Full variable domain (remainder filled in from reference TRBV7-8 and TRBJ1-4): GAGVSQSPRYKVAKRGQDVALRCDPISGHVSLFWYQQALGQGPEFLTYFQNEAQLDKSGLPSDRFFAERPEGSVSTLKIQRTQQEDSAVYLCASSYSPGQVATNEKLFFGSGTQLSVL.